These T cell receptor beta chains were read from a single sample in a study of CD8+ T cells in alopecia areata. Sequencing used immunoSEQ multiplex PCR; TCRdb keeps in-frame clones, though not all of them. The sample records 150,000 or so clones, roughly 60% being singletons. This sample comprised CD4+ T cells sorted from blood, obtained at approximately week 56, from a patient treated with tofacitinib. These TCRs come from a human donor with alopecia areata. Both conserved end residues are part of each CDR3. The D gene is left open where the match is weak. Clone size is stated in some rows and not others, as once, few, many or a class when expanded.

d_gene	v_gene	abundance	j_gene	CDR3nt	CDR3aa
-	TRBV9	-	TRBJ2-5	TGTGCCAGCAGTATGACAGGAGGGGCGAGGGAGACCCAGTACTTC	CASSMTGGARETQYF
-	TRBV2	-	TRBJ1-4	TGTGCCAGCAGTTTACAGGGAATAGGTGAAAAACTGTTTTTT	CASSLQGIGEKLFF
TRBD1	TRBV5-1	-	TRBJ1-6	TGCGCCAGCTGCCAGAGGACAGGGCATGATTCACCCCTCCACTTT	CASCQRTGHDSPLHF
TRBD1	TRBV6-6	-	TRBJ2-5	TGTGCCAGCAGGGACAGGGCCCAGGGGACCCAGTACTTC	CASRDRAQGTQYF
-	TRBV6-5	-	TRBJ2-7	TGTGCCAGCAGCCCGGTAAGGCAAGCCTACGAGCAGTACTTC	CASSPVRQAYEQYF
-	TRBV7-9	few	TRBJ1-1	TGTGCCAGCAGCTTATCGGGTTCGGGCAACACTGAAGCTTTCTTT	CASSLSGSGNTEAFF
-	TRBV7-9	-	TRBJ1-5	TGTGCCAGCAGCTTAAGGGGGGATAAGCCCCAGCATTTT	CASSLRGDKPQHF
-	TRBV7-6	-	TRBJ1-3	TGTGCCAGCAGCTTAGAAGGGTTCACTGGAAACACCATATATTTT	CASSLEGFTGNTIYF
-	TRBV6-1	-	TRBJ2-5	TGTGCCAGCAGGGGCCCTCTAGCTGCCAAAGAGACCCAGTACTTC	CASRGPLAAKETQYF
TRBD2	TRBV29-1	-	TRBJ2-7	TGCAGCGTTGCCGGGACTAGCGGGCATACCTACGAGCAGTACTTC	CSVAGTSGHTYEQYF
-	TRBV19	-	TRBJ2-3	TGTGCCAGTAGTATTCGACTATTCACAGATACGCAGTATTTT	CASSIRLFTDTQYF
TRBD1	TRBV15	-	TRBJ2-3	TGTGCCACCAGCAGAGATGGACAGGGAACAGATACGCAGTATTTT	CATSRDGQGTDTQYF
-	TRBV7-9	many	TRBJ2-3	TGTGCCAGCAGCTTAGGTGGGGGCGTGACAGATACGCAGTATTTT	CASSLGGGVTDTQYF
-	TRBV29-1	-	TRBJ2-1	TGCAGCGTTGAAGATCGGAGGGGCGGAACCTACAATGAGCAGTTCTTC	CSVEDRRGGTYNEQFF
-	TRBV4-1	-	TRBJ2-5	TGCGCCAGCAGCCAGGCAGGGACCCAGTACTTC	CASSQAGTQYF
TRBD1	TRBV30	few	TRBJ1-5	TGTGCCTGGAGTGGGACAGGCTTCAATCAGCCCCAGCATTTT	CAWSGTGFNQPQHF
-	TRBV2	-	TRBJ2-5	TGTGCCAGCAGTGGGGATTTCGGCGAGACCCAGTACTTC	CASSGDFGETQYF
TRBD1	TRBV7-2	few	TRBJ1-2	TGTGCCAGCAGCCCCGGACAGGGGATAAAAGGCTACACCTTC	CASSPGQGIKGYTF
-	TRBV29-1	few	TRBJ1-2	TGCAGCGTCGAACCCCCAGGGGCCTATGGCTACACCTTC	CSVEPPGAYGYTF
TRBD1	TRBV18	-	TRBJ2-7	TGTGCCAGCTCACCGGCCAGGGGGCTCTACGAGCAGTACTTC	CASSPARGLYEQYF
-	TRBV29-1	-	TRBJ2-7	TGCAGCGCGGGGGACTACGAGCAGTACTTC	CSAGDYEQYF
TRBD1	TRBV29-1	-	TRBJ1-6	TGCAGCGCCGCCACAGGGGGCGTTAATTCACCCCTCCACTTT	CSAATGGVNSPLHF
-	TRBV28	-	TRBJ2-7	TGTGCCACCTATGACAGCTTAACCTACGAGCAGTACTTC	CATYDSLTYEQYF
-	TRBV2	-	TRBJ2-2	TGTGCCGGAGGTGGTTACAACACCGGGGAGCTGTTTTTT	CAGGGYNTGELFF
-	TRBV29-1	-	TRBJ2-5	TGCAGCGTTGAGTTGAGGGGCCTGGGGGAGACCCAGTACTTC	CSVELRGLGETQYF
TRBD1	TRBV30	-	TRBJ2-5	TGTGCCTGGAGTGTAGGGGGACAGGGTGGGGAGACCCAGTACTTC	CAWSVGGQGGETQYF